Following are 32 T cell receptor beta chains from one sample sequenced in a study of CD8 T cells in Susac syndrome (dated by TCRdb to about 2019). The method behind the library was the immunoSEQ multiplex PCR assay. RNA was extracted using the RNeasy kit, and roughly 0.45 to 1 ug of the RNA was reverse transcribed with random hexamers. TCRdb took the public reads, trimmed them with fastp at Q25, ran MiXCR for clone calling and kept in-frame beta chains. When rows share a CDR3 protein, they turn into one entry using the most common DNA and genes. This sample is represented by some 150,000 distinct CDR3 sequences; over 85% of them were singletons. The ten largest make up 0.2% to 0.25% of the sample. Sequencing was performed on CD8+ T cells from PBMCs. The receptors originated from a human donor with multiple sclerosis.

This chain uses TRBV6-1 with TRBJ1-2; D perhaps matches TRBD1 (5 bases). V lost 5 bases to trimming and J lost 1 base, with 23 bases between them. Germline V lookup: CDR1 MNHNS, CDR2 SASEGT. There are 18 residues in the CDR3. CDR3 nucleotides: TGTGCCAGCAGTCAAACTAGACAGTGGAGGTCGCTTAACTATGGCTACACCTTC. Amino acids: CASSQTRQWRSLNYGYTF.

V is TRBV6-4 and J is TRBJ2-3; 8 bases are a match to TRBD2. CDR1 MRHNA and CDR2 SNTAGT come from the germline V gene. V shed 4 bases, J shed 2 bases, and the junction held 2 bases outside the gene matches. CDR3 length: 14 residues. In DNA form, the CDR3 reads TGTGCCAGCAGTGCGGGGGGGCCCACAGATACGCAGTATTTT. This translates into CASSAGGPTDTQYF.

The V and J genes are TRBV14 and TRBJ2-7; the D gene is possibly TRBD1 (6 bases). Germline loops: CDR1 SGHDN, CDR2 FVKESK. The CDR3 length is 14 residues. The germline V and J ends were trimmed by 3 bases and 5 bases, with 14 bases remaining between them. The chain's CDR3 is CASSQAITGNEQYF. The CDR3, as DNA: TGTGCCAGCAGCCAGGCAATCACAGGGAACGAGCAGTACTTC.

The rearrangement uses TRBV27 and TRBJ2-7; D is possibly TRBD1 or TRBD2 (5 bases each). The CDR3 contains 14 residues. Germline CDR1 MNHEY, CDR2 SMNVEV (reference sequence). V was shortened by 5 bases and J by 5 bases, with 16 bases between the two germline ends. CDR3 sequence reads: CASSTTGALHEQYF. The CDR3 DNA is TGTGCCAGCAGTACGACCGGGGCGCTTCACGAGCAGTACTTC.

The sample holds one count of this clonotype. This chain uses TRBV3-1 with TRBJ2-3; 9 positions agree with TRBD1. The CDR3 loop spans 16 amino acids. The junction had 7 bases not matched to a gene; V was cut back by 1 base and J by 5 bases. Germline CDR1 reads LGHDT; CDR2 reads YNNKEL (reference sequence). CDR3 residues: CASSQARTGDRDTQYF. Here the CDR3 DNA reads TGTGCCAGCAGCCAAGCCCGGACAGGGGATAGAGATACGCAGTATTTT.

The CDR3 region has the DNA TGCAGCGGAGGGAACAGGGGGGGACCCGACTATGGCTACACCTTC. The encoded protein is CSGGNRGGPDYGYTF. The genes are TRBV29-1 and TRBJ1-2; the match to TRBD1 covers 8 bases. This CDR3 region has 15 residues. CDR1 SQVTM and CDR2 ANQGSEA come from the germline V gene. The ends lost 7 bases at V and 3 bases at J; junction bases unmatched: 13.

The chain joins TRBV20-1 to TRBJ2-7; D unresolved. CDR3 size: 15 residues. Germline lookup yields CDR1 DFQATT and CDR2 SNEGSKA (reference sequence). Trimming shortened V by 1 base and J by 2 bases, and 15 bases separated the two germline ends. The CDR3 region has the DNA TGCAGTGCTAGAGTTAGCCACCGTGGAACCTACGAGCAGTACTTC. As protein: CSARVSHRGTYEQYF.

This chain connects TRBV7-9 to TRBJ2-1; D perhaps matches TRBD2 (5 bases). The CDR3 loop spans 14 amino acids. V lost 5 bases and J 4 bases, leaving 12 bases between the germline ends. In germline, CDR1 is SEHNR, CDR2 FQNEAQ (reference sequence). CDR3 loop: CASSPPRGYNEQFF. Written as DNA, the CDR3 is TGTGCCAGCAGCCCCCCCCGGGGTTACAATGAGCAGTTCTTC.

CDR3 in amino acids: CASIQGPGSPLHF. CDR3 coding DNA: TGTGCCAGCATACAGGGACCGGGTTCACCCCTCCACTTT. V usage is TRBV6-1 and J usage is TRBJ1-6, with D possibly matching TRBD1 (6 bases). There are 13 residues in the CDR3. The germline V gene encodes CDR1 MNHNS and CDR2 SASEGT. The ends were cut back, 7 bases at V and 9 bases at J, with 13 bases in the middle.

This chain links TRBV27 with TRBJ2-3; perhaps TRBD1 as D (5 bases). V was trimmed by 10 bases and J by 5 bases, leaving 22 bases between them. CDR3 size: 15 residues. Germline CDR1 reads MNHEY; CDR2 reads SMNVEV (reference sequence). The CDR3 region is CATQPLAGIVDTQYF. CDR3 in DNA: TGTGCCACCCAACCTTTGGCAGGGATAGTAGATACGCAGTATTTT.

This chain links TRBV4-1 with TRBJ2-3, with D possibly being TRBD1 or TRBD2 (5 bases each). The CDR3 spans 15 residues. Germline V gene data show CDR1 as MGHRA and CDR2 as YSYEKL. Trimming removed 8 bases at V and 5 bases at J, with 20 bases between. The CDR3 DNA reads TGCGCCAGCGGGGAAGGTAGAGGGGAAGGAGATACGCAGTATTTT. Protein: CASGEGRGEGDTQYF.

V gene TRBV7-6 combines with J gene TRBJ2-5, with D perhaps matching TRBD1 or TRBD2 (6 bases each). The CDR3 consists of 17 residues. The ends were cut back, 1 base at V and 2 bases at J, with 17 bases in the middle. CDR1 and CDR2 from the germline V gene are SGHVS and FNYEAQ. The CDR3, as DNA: TGTGCCAGCAGCTTAGACCCTAAGGGAGGACAGCAAGAGACCCAGTACTTC. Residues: CASSLDPKGGQQETQYF.

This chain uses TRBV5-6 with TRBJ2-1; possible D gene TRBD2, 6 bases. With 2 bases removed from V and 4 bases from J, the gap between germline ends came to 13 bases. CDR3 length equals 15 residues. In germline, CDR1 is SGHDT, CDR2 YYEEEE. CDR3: CASSFMAEGYNEQFF. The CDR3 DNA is TGTGCCAGCAGCTTCATGGCGGAGGGGTACAATGAGCAGTTCTTC.

The DNA of the CDR3 is TGTGCCAGCAGGCCGGGACGGTCCAGCACAGATACGCAGTATTTT. Protein: CASRPGRSSTDTQYF. The rearrangement links TRBV7-9 to TRBJ2-3; tentatively, D is TRBD1 or TRBD2 (5 bases each). The ends were cut back, 6 bases at V and 0 bases at J, with 13 bases in the middle. Germline values: CDR1 SEHNR, CDR2 FQNEAQ (reference sequence). The CDR3 spans 15 residues.

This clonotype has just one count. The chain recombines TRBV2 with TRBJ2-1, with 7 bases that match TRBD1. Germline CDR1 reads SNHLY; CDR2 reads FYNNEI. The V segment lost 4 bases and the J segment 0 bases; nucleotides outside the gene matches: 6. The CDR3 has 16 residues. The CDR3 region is CASSGSGTASYNEQFF. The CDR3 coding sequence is TGTGCCAGCAGTGGATCCGGGACAGCCTCCTACAATGAGCAGTTCTTC. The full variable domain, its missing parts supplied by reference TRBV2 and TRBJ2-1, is EPEVTQTPSHQVTQMGQEVILRCVPISNHLYFYWYRQILGQKVEFLVSFYNNEISEKSEIFDDQFSVERPDGSNFTLKIRSTKLEDSAMYFCASSGSGTASYNEQFFGPGTRLTVL.

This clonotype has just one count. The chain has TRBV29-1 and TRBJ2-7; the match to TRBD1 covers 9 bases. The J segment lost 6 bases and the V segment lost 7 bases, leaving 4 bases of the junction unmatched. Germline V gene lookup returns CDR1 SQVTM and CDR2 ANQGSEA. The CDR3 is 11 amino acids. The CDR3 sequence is CSAGQGGEQYF. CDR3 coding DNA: TGCAGCGCGGGACAGGGCGGCGAGCAGTACTTC.

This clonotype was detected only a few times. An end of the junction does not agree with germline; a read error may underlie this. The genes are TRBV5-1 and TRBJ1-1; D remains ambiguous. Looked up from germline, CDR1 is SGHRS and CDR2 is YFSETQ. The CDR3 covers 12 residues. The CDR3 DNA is TGTGCCAGCAGCTTAGCAAACACTGAAGCTTTCTTT. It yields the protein CASSLANTEAFF.

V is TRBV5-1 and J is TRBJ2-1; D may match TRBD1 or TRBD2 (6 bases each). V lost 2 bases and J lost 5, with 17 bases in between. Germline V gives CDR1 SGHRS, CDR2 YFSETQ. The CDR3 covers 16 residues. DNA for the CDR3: TGCGCCAGCAGCTTAGGGCTGGGGGGCGTCCACAATGAGCAGTTCTTC. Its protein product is CASSLGLGGVHNEQFF.

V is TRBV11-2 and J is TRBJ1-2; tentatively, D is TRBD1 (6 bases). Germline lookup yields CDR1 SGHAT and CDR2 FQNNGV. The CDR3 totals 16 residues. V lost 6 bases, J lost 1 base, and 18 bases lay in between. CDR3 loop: CASRPKTNRDNYGYTF. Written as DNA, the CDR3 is TGTGCCAGCAGACCGAAAACGAACAGGGATAACTATGGCTACACCTTC.

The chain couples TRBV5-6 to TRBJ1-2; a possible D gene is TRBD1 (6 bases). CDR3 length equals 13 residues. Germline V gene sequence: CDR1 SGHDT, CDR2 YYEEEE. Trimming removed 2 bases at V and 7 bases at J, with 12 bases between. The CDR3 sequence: CASSFRGALGYTF. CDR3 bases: TGTGCCAGCAGCTTTCGGGGGGCGCTTGGCTACACCTTC.

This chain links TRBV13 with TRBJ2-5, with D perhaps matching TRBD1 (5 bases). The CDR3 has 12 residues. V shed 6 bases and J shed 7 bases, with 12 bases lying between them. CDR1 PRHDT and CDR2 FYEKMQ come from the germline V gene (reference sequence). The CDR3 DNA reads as TGTGCCAGCAGTCTTCTAGGGGCGACCCAGTACTTC. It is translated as CASSLLGATQYF.

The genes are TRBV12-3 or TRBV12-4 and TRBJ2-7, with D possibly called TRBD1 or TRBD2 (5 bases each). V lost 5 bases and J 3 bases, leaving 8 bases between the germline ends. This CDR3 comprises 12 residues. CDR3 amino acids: CASSGTGYEQYF. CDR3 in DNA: TGTGCCAGCAGTGGGACCGGCTACGAGCAGTACTTC.

In DNA form, the CDR3 reads TGCAGTGCTAGAGAAGAGTGGGGGGGCACAGATACGCAGTATTTT. Translation gives CSAREEWGGTDTQYF. V gene TRBV20-1 combines with J gene TRBJ2-3; D may be TRBD2 (6 bases). The CDR3 consists of 15 residues. The germline gives CDR1 DFQATT, CDR2 SNEGSKA (reference sequence). The germline V and J ends were trimmed by 0 bases and 1 base, with 11 bases remaining between them.

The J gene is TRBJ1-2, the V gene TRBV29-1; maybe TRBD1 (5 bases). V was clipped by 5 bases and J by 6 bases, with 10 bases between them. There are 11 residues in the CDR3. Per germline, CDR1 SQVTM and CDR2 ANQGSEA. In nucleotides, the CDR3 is TGCAGCGTTCGAGGGGATGATGGCTACACCTTC. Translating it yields CSVRGDDGYTF.

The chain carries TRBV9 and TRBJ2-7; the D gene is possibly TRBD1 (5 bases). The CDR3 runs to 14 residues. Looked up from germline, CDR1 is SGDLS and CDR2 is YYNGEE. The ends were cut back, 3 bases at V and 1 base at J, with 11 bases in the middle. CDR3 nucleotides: TGTGCCAGCAGCGCAAAAGACAGATCCTACGAGCAGTACTTC. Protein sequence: CASSAKDRSYEQYF.

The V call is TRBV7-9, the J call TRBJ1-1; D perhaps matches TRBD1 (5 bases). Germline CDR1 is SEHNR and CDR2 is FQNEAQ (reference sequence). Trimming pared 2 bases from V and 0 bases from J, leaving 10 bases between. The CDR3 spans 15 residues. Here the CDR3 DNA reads TGTGCCAGCAGCTTATCCCAGGGATTGAACACTGAAGCTTTCTTT. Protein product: CASSLSQGLNTEAFF.

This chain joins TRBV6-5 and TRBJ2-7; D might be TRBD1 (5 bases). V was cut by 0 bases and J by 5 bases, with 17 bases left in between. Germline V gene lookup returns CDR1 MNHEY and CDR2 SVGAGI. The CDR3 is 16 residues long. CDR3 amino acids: CASSYSRAQGSNEQYF. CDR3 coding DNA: TGTGCCAGCAGTTACTCACGGGCCCAGGGTAGTAACGAGCAGTACTTC.

The CDR3 DNA follows: TGTGCCAGCACCCCGGGTTCCCCCGGAGAGACCCAGTACTTC. Its protein product is CASTPGSPGETQYF. The V and J genes are TRBV12-3 or TRBV12-4 and TRBJ2-5; no clear D gene. V gave up 7 bases and J gave up 4 bases, with 16 bases separating them. This CDR3 is 14 amino acids long.

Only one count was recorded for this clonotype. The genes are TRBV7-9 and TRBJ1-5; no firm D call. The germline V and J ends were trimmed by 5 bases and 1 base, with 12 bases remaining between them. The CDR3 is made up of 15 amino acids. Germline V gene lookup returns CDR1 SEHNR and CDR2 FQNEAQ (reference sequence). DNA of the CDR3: TGTGCCAGCAGCGCAGCGTCCGGGAGCAATCAGCCCCAGCATTTT. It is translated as CASSAASGSNQPQHF. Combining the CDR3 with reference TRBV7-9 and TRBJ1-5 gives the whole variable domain DTGVSQNPRHKITKRGQNVTFRCDPISEHNRLYWYRQTLGQGPEFLTYFQNEAQLEKSRLLSDRFSAERPKGSFSTLEIQRTEQGDSAMYLCASSAASGSNQPQHFGDGTRLSIL.

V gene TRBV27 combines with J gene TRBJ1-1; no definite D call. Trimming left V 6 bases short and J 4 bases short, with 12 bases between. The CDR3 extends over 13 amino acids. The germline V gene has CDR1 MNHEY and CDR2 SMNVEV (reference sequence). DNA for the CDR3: TGTGCCAGCAGCCCTCTGGGAGGCACTGAAGCTTTCTTT. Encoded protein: CASSPLGGTEAFF.

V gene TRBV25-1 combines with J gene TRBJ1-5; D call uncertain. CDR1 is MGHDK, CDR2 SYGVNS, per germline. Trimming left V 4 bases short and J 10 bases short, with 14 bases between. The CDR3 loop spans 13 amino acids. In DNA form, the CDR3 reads TGTGCCAGCAGTGTTCGCCTTTTTGGACCCCAGCATTTT. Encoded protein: CASSVRLFGPQHF.

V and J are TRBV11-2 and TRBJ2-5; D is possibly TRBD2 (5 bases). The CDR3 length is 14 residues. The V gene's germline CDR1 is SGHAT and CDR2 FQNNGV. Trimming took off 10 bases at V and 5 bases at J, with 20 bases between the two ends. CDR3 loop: CAIQSSGGWETQYF. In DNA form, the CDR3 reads TGTGCCATACAGTCCAGCGGAGGTTGGGAGACCCAGTACTTC.